This TCR beta chain comes out of a study of T cells after yellow fever vaccination. For the study at large: For low cell numbers, libraries were made with SMART-Seq v4 Ultra Low Input.

5'RACE template switching produced TCR cDNA carrying a universal primer site and UMIs. TCRdb fed the 5' RACE reads into MiXCR, producing one record per CDR3 protein. The sample contains approximately 600,000 distinct CDR3 sequences, 9% to 15% of which appear only once. General study results and limits: Within FACS-sorted repertoires, abundant clonotypes contaminating from the bulk population could be present. After the booster, 96% of CD4 and about nine tenths of CD8 primary-response clones were re-detected.

Trimming took 0 bases from V and 10 from J, leaving 7 bases between them. CDR3 length: 11 residues. Germline-derived CDR1 and CDR2 are PRHDT and FYEKMQ (reference sequence). This clonotype showed up just a few times. Its antigen remains unknown. The receptor was derived from a man aged 25 to 45 who received the YFV17D yellow fever vaccine. The chain joins TRBV13 to TRBJ2-7; no reliable D call. This material consisted of PBMCs, taken on the day of the yellow fever booster vaccination. CDR3 bases: TGTGCCAGCAGCTTAGGGGAGAAACAGTACTTC. As protein: CASSLGEKQYF. Supplemented by reference TRBV13 and TRBJ2-7, the full variable domain reads AAGVIQSPRHLIKEKRETATLKCYPIPRHDTVYWYQQGPGQDPQFLISFYEKMQSDKGSIPDRFSAQQFSDYHSELNMSSLELGDSALYFCASSLGEKQYFGPGTRLTVT.